Each of the 30 T cell receptor beta chains below was sequenced from the same sample in a study of post-analysis software for immune sequencing data. No antigens are known for them. Findings and caveats of the study: There were five or six TRBV segments more frequent in patients than controls, and TRBV5-6, TRBV5-1 and TRBV20-1 were among them.

Carried by the TCR beta cDNA libraries were unique molecular identifiers. Each CDR3 protein is one row after TCRdb ran MiXCR on the PCR reads. The sample holds 600,000 to 700,000 distinct CDR3 sequences; over 45% are singletons and the top ten take around 10%. Sequenced sample: blood. All receptors come from a girl aged 2 to 10 with multiple sclerosis.

This clonotype was counted once. This chain joins TRBV20-1 and TRBJ2-1; D is possibly TRBD1 or TRBD2 (5 bases each). V was trimmed by 3 bases and J by 5 bases, leaving 17 bases between them. Germline loops: CDR1 DFQATT, CDR2 SNEGSKA (reference sequence). This CDR3 is built from 15 residues. The CDR3 DNA follows: TGCAGTGCTAGCGGGGCGACCCCTTGGAACAATGAGCAGTTCTTC. It yields the protein CSASGATPWNNEQFF.

The rearrangement links TRBV29-1 to TRBJ1-1; D remains ambiguous. The CDR3 has 11 residues. The V and J ends lost 8 bases and 6 bases respectively, with 13 bases between them. The germline CDR1 and CDR2 sequences are SQVTM and ANQGSEA. DNA of the CDR3: TGCAGCCTTGGGCAGAGGGCTGAAGCTTTCTTT. Protein product: CSLGQRAEAFF.

Here the CDR3 DNA reads TGTGCCAGCAGCTTGGCCAGGGCCACAGATACGCAGTATTTT. Protein product: CASSLARATDTQYF. The chain links TRBV5-5 to TRBJ2-3, with D perhaps TRBD1 (5 bases). Trimming stripped 0 bases from V and 2 bases from J, with 7 bases between. This CDR3 has 14 residues. Germline lookup yields CDR1 SGHKS and CDR2 YYEKEE (reference sequence).

The chain is built from TRBV7-2 and TRBJ1-5; D might be TRBD1 (5 bases). The V gene's germline CDR1 is SGHTA and CDR2 FQGNSA. The CDR3 is made up of 15 amino acids. Trimming took 4 bases from V and 0 from J, leaving 10 bases between them. CDR3 protein: CASSSGGNSNQPQHF. The CDR3 DNA reads as TGTGCCAGCAGCTCGGGGGGAAATAGCAATCAGCCCCAGCATTTT.

The chain links TRBV5-1 to TRBJ2-1; weak D call: TRBD1 (6 bases). Germline CDR1 is SGHRS and CDR2 is YFSETQ. Trimming took 4 bases from V and 7 from J, leaving 12 bases between them. The CDR3 runs 13 residues. CDR3 bases: TGCGCCAGCAGCCACCGACAGGCTAATGAGCAGTTCTTC. This sequence encodes CASSHRQANEQFF.

The chain recombines TRBV5-1 with TRBJ1-4; no clear D gene. V was shortened by 0 bases and J by 4 bases, with 7 bases between the two germline ends. The CDR3 runs 14 residues. Germline V gene data show CDR1 as SGHRS and CDR2 as YFSETQ. CDR3 coding DNA: TGCGCCAGCAGCTTGGACACCATTAATGAAAAACTGTTTTTT. As protein: CASSLDTINEKLFF.

The chain links TRBV20-1 to TRBJ1-1, with 7 bases aligning to TRBD1. The V gene end was trimmed by 6 bases and the J gene end by 1 base; junction bases not matched to a gene: 8. Germline-derived CDR1 and CDR2 are DFQATT and SNEGSKA (reference sequence). The CDR3 consists of 14 residues. This CDR3 reads CSAFLRGANTEAFF. In DNA, the CDR3 is TGCAGTGCCTTCCTCAGGGGGGCGAACACTGAAGCTTTCTTT.

The chain joins TRBV6-6 to TRBJ2-3; D is unclear. Between the trimmed V and J ends, which lost 11 bases and 6 bases, there was a span of 15 bases. The V gene's germline CDR1 is MNHNY and CDR2 SVGAGI (reference sequence). The length of the CDR3 is 12 residues. CDR3 in amino acids: CAVQGEMDTQYF. CDR3 in DNA: TGTGCCGTCCAAGGAGAAATGGATACGCAGTATTTT.

The chain links TRBV29-1 to TRBJ2-5, with 10 bases aligning to TRBD1. The CDR3 runs 15 residues. Germline trimming cut 7 bases from V and 5 bases from J; bases unmatched to any gene: 13. Germline loops: CDR1 SQVTM, CDR2 ANQGSEA. CDR3 sequence: CSADSRDRGYETQYF. The CDR3 DNA sequence: TGCAGCGCCGACTCAAGGGACAGGGGATACGAGACCCAGTACTTC.

The rearrangement links TRBV29-1 to TRBJ1-1, with a possible D match to TRBD1 (5 bases). V gave up 8 bases and J gave up 3 bases, with 7 bases separating them. The germline gives CDR1 SQVTM, CDR2 ANQGSEA. The CDR3 has 10 residues. CDR3 sequence reads: CSLGDTEAFF. CDR3 DNA: TGCAGCCTGGGGGACACTGAAGCTTTCTTT.

The rearrangement links TRBV18 to TRBJ2-3; a possible D gene is TRBD1 (5 bases). Germline V gene data show CDR1 as KGHSH and CDR2 as LQKENI. Deletions cut 3 bases from V and 0 bases from J, with 7 bases between. The CDR3 runs 14 residues. Here the CDR3 reads CASSPTVSTDTQYF. CDR3 nucleotide sequence: TGTGCCAGCTCACCGACAGTTAGCACAGATACGCAGTATTTT.

This clonotype was seen a handful of times. The chain uses TRBV12-3 or TRBV12-4 and TRBJ2-5; 12 bases map to TRBD1. The J segment lost 11 bases and the V segment lost 3 bases, leaving 10 bases of the junction unmatched. CDR3 length: 15 residues. The CDR3 bases are TGTGCCAGCAGTTTCGGGGACAGGGGGCAATATGAGCAGTACTTC. The encoded protein is CASSFGDRGQYEQYF.

This chain links TRBV6-1 with TRBJ2-4; D is undetermined. Germline V gene sequence: CDR1 MNHNS, CDR2 SASEGT. Deletions cut 4 bases from V and 0 bases from J, with 10 bases between. The CDR3 loop spans 15 amino acids. In DNA, the CDR3 is TGTGCCAGCAGTGGCGTAGTGTTAGCCAAAAACATTCAGTACTTC. Protein: CASSGVVLAKNIQYF.

The V call is TRBV6-5, the J call TRBJ2-7, with no clear D. Trimming removed 6 bases from V and 0 bases from J, with 15 bases in between. The CDR3 extends over 15 amino acids. The germline V gene encodes CDR1 MNHEY and CDR2 SVGAGI. The CDR3 bases are TGTGCCAGCAGCGCGGACGGATTCAGCTCCTACGAGCAGTACTTC. This gives the protein CASSADGFSSYEQYF.

This clonotype came up once. This rearrangement joins TRBV12-5 to TRBJ2-4; D unclear. Trimming left V 8 bases short and J 13 bases short, with 21 bases between. The CDR3 runs to 13 residues. Germline lookup yields CDR1 LGHNT and CDR2 FRNRAP. CDR3: CASLRESHNEQYF. CDR3 DNA sequence: TGTGCTAGTCTTAGGGAAAGCCACAATGAGCAGTACTTC. Together with reference TRBV12-5 and TRBJ2-4, the CDR3 gives the full variable domain: DARVTQTPRHKVTEMGQEVTMRCQPILGHNTVFWYRQTMMQGLELLAYFRNRAPLDDSGMPKDRFSAEMPDATLATLKIQPSEPRDSAVYFCASLRESHNEQYFGAGTRLSVL.

This clonotype was found a few times. The rearrangement uses TRBV15 and TRBJ2-5; D is unclear. The V end was cut by 0 bases, the J end by 5 bases, with 4 bases between. From germline, CDR1 is LNHNV and CDR2 YYDKDF (reference sequence). This CDR3 comprises 12 residues. The CDR3 spells CATSRDGETQYF. DNA of the CDR3: TGTGCCACCAGCAGAGATGGGGAGACCCAGTACTTC.

In this sample, this clonotype turned up a few times. The chain uses TRBV20-1 and TRBJ1-5; the match to TRBD1 covers 7 bases. Looked up from germline, CDR1 is DFQATT and CDR2 is SNEGSKA (reference sequence). Trimming at V came to 3 bases and at J to 1 base, leaving 6 bases not matched to a gene. The CDR3 loop spans 15 amino acids. CDR3 DNA: TGCAGTGCTAGTAGAGGGACAGACAGCAATCAGCCCCAGCATTTT. This sequence encodes CSASRGTDSNQPQHF.

This clonotype showed up just a few times. The chain couples TRBV7-2 to TRBJ2-3, with D possibly matching TRBD2 (6 bases). The CDR3 contains 15 residues. Germline V gives CDR1 SGHTA, CDR2 FQGNSA. V was pared by 3 bases and J by 4 bases, with 14 bases between. CDR3 residues: CASSLTAGTADTQYF. DNA of the CDR3: TGTGCCAGCAGCTTGACCGCGGGGACCGCAGATACGCAGTATTTT.

The chain recombines TRBV7-2 with TRBJ1-5; TRBD1 matches 7 bases. V was clipped by 5 bases and J by 3 bases; unmatched bases: 7. The CDR3 is 15 residues long. The germline gives CDR1 SGHTA, CDR2 FQGNSA. This CDR3 reads CASSQARGSNQPQHF. CDR3 coding DNA: TGTGCCAGCAGCCAAGCCAGGGGGTCCAATCAGCCCCAGCATTTT.

This chain links TRBV10-3 with TRBJ2-1; tentative D call: TRBD2 (6 bases). Germline CDR1 ENHRY, CDR2 SYGVKD. The CDR3 has 14 amino acids. Between the trimmed V and J ends, which lost 4 bases and 6 bases, there was a span of 13 bases. The CDR3 coding sequence is TGTGCCATCAGTGTTCGGGGACTCTTCAATGAGCAGTTCTTC. Its translation: CAISVRGLFNEQFF.

This clonotype was seen only a few times. The chain couples TRBV12-3 or TRBV12-4 to TRBJ2-1, with no clear D. V was trimmed by 3 bases and J by 0 bases, leaving 6 bases between them. The CDR3 is made up of 14 amino acids. Here the CDR3 DNA reads TGTGCCAGCAGTTTCGTGGGCTCCTACAATGAGCAGTTCTTC. Translating gives CASSFVGSYNEQFF.

The gene calls are TRBV5-5 and TRBJ1-4; D not resolved. The CDR3 has 14 amino acids. Germline loops: CDR1 SGHKS, CDR2 YYEKEE (reference sequence). V lost 1 base and J 8 bases, leaving 12 bases between the germline ends. The CDR3 spells CASSLKGASEKLFF. The CDR3 DNA follows: TGTGCCAGCAGCTTGAAGGGAGCCTCAGAAAAACTGTTTTTT.

The CDR3 region is CASSVHDRGWETQYF. CDR3 bases: TGTGCCAGCAGTGTTCACGACAGGGGCTGGGAGACCCAGTACTTC. The rearrangement uses TRBV25-1 and TRBJ2-5, with TRBD1 identical over 8 bases. Trimming took 4 bases from V and 5 from J; bases not matched to a gene: 9. The CDR3 consists of 15 residues. Germline CDR1 is MGHDK and CDR2 is SYGVNS.

This clonotype appeared a few times. This chain joins TRBV12-3 or TRBV12-4 and TRBJ2-7; D might be TRBD1 (6 bases). Deletions cut 3 bases from V and 3 bases from J, with 12 bases between. The CDR3 contains 14 residues. This CDR3 is CASSFRYRVYEQYF. CDR3 nucleotide sequence: TGTGCCAGCAGTTTCAGATACAGGGTCTACGAGCAGTACTTC.

This clonotype was observed a handful of times. This chain connects TRBV10-3 to TRBJ2-7; weak D call: TRBD1 (6 bases). V was trimmed by 5 bases and J by 4 bases, leaving 15 bases between them. Germline-derived CDR1 and CDR2 are ENHRY and SYGVKD. The CDR3 runs 14 residues. The CDR3 here is CAISTTGTPYEQYF. As DNA, the CDR3 is TGTGCCATCAGTACCACCGGGACACCTTACGAGCAGTACTTC.

The chain combines TRBV7-9 with TRBJ1-4; tentatively, D is TRBD1 (5 bases). The CDR3 totals 15 residues. Germline lookup yields CDR1 SEHNR and CDR2 FQNEAQ (reference sequence). Between the trimmed V and J ends, which lost 5 bases and 3 bases, there was a span of 13 bases. The chain's CDR3 is CASSPAGTSNEKLFF. CDR3 DNA sequence: TGTGCCAGCAGCCCAGCCGGGACGTCTAATGAAAAACTGTTTTTT. The complete variable domain, with remaining parts taken from reference TRBV7-9 and TRBJ1-4, reads DTGVSQNPRHKITKRGQNVTFRCDPISEHNRLYWYRQTLGQGPEFLTYFQNEAQLEKSRLLSDRFSAERPKGSFSTLEIQRTEQGDSAMYLCASSPAGTSNEKLFFGSGTQLSVL.

V and J are TRBV29-1 and TRBJ2-1; weak D call: TRBD2 (5 bases). Germline-derived CDR1 and CDR2 are SQVTM and ANQGSEA. Trimming left V 6 bases short and J 3 bases short, with 21 bases between. This CDR3 has 16 amino acids. The CDR3 bases are TGCAGCGTCGATACCGATAGCGTACCTCGCTACAATGAGCAGTTCTTC. This translates into CSVDTDSVPRYNEQFF.

On this clonotype itself: Relative to the germline gene, one junction end is altered; a read error may explain this. This chain links TRBV20-1 with TRBJ2-7; 12 positions match TRBD2. The CDR3 contains 17 residues. The germline CDR1 and CDR2 sequences are DFQATT and SNEGSKA (reference sequence). CDR3 DNA: TGCAGTGCTCTTACCGGGACTAGCGGGCCTAGCTCCTACGGGCAGTACTTC. This gives the protein CSALTGTSGPSSYGQYF.

This clonotype has more than one count but fewer than ten. The rearrangement uses TRBV7-8 and TRBJ2-1, with 8 bases fitting TRBD2. The CDR3 has 16 amino acids. Germline CDR1 and CDR2: SGHVS and FQNEAQ. J lost 4 bases, V lost 4 bases, and 9 bases had no gene match. CDR3 amino acids: CASSSQVAGPYNEQFF. CDR3 DNA: TGTGCCAGCAGCTCACAAGTAGCGGGACCTTACAATGAGCAGTTCTTC.

The CDR3 spells CASSPVWTSSETQYF. DNA for the CDR3: TGTGCCAGCAGTCCCGTCTGGACTAGCTCAGAGACCCAGTACTTC. This chain uses TRBV6-5 with TRBJ2-7, with 8 bases identical to TRBD2. The tail of the sequence fits TRBJ2-5 better, so the J call may be wrong. Looked up from germline, CDR1 is MNHEY and CDR2 is SVGAGI. The CDR3 length is 15 residues.